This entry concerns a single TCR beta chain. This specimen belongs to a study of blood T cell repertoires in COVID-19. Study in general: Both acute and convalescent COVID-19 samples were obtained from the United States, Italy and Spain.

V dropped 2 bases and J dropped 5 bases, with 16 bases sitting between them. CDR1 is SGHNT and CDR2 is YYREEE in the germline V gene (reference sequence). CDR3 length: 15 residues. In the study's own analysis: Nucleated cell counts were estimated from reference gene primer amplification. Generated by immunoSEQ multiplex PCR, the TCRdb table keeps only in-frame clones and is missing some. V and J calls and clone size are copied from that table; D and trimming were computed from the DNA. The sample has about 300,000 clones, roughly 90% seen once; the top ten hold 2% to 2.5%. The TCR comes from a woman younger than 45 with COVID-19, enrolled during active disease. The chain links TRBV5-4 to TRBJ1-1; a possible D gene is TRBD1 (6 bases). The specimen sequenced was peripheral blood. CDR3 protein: CASSFQGTSRTEAFF. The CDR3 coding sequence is TGTGCCAGCAGCTTCCAGGGGACCTCAAGAACTGAAGCTTTCTTT.